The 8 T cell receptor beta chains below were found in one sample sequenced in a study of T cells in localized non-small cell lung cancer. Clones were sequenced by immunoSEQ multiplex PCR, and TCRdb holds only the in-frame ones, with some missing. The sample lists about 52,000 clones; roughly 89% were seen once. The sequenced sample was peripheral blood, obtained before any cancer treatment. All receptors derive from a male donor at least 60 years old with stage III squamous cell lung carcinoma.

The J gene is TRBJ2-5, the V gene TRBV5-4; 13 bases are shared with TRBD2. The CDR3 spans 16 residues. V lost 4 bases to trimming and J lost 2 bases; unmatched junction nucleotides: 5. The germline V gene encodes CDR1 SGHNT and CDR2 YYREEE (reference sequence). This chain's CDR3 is CASSPRLAGGQETQYF. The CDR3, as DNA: TGTGCCAGCAGCCCGAGACTAGCGGGAGGTCAAGAGACCCAGTACTTC. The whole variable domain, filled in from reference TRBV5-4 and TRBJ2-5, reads ETGVTQSPTHLIKTRGQQVTLRCSSQSGHNTVSWYQQALGQGPQFIFQYYREEENGRGNFPPRFSGLQFPNYSSELNVNALELDDSALYLCASSPRLAGGQETQYFGPGTRLLVL.

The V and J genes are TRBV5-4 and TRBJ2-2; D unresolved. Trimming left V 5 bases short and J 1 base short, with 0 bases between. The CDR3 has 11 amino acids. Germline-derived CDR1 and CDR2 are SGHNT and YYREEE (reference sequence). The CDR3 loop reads CASRNTGELFF. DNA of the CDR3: TGTGCCAGCAGGAACACCGGGGAGCTGTTTTTT.

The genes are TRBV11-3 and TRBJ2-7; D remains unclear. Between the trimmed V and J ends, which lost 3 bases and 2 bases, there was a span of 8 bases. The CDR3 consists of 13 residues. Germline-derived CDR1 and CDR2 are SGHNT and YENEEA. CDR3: CASSFQSTYEQYF. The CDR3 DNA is TGTGCCAGCAGCTTTCAGAGTACCTACGAGCAGTACTTC.

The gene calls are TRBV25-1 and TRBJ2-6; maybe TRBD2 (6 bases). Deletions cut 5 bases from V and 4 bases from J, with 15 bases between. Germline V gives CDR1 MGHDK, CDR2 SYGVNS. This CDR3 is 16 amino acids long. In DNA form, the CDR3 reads TGTGCCAGCAGTAGGGCGGGAACTTCCGGGGCCAACGTCCTGACTTTC. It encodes CASSRAGTSGANVLTF.

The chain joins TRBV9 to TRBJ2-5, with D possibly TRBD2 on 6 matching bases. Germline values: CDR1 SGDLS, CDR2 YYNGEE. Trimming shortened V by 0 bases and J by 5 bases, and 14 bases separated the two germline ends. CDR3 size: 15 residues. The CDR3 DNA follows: TGTGCCAGCAGCGTAGAAAGCTATGGGGGGGAGACCCAGTACTTC. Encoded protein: CASSVESYGGETQYF.

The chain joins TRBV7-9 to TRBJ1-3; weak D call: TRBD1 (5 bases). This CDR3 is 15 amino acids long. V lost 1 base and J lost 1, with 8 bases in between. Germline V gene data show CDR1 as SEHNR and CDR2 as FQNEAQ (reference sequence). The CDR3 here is CASSLGTLSGNTIYF. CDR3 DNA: TGTGCCAGCAGCTTAGGGACACTATCTGGAAACACCATATATTTT. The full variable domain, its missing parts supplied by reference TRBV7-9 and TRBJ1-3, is DTGVSQNPRHKITKRGQNVTFRCDPISEHNRLYWYRQTLGQGPEFLTYFQNEAQLEKSRLLSDRFSAERPKGSFSTLEIQRTEQGDSAMYLCASSLGTLSGNTIYFGEGSWLTVV.

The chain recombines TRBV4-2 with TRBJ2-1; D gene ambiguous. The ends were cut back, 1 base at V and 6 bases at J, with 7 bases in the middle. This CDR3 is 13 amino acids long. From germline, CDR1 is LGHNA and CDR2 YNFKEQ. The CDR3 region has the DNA TGTGCCAGCAGCCAAGGGTCGGTCAATGAGCAGTTCTTC. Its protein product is CASSQGSVNEQFF.

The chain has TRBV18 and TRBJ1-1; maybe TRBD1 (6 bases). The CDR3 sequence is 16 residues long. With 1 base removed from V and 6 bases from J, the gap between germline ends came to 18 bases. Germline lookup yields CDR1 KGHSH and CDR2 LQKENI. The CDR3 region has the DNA TGTGCCAGCTCACCACTACTAACAGGGTCATCTGCTGAAGCTTTCTTT. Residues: CASSPLLTGSSAEAFF.